The 17 T cell receptor beta chains reported below all come from one sample, sequenced in a study of blood T cell repertoires in COVID-19. The data were produced by immunoSEQ multiplex PCR, yet TCRdb's version contains in-frame clones alone and is incomplete. The table shows over 130,000 clones, with less than 90% occurring only once. Sequenced: peripheral blood. Receptors originate from a young man with COVID-19, enrolled during active disease.

This clone was seen once. This sequence joins TRBV6-2 or TRBV6-3 and TRBJ1-6; D call uncertain. CDR1 MNHEY and CDR2 SVGEGT come from the germline V gene. V lost 4 bases, J lost 5 bases, and 12 bases lay in between. The CDR3 length is 15 residues. This CDR3 reads CASSSRVSNNSPLHF. CDR3 bases: TGTGCCAGCAGTTCCCGGGTCAGCAATAATTCACCCCTCCACTTT.

This clone is medium-sized within its sample. The chain joins TRBV6-4 to TRBJ2-1, with a possible D match to TRBD2 (6 bases). The V and J ends lost 0 bases and 6 bases respectively, with 6 bases between them. The V gene's germline CDR1 is MRHNA and CDR2 SNTAGT. The CDR3 consists of 13 residues. CDR3 protein: CASSDSEGNEQFF. The CDR3 nucleotides are TGTGCCAGCAGTGACTCGGAGGGCAATGAGCAGTTCTTC.

In DNA form, the CDR3 reads TGTGCCAGCAGCGTAGAACAAGGAGTGTCAGATACGCAGTATTTT. Its protein product is CASSVEQGVSDTQYF. The chain links TRBV9 to TRBJ2-3; D uncertain. CDR3 length: 15 residues. The germline V gene encodes CDR1 SGDLS and CDR2 YYNGEE. Trimming removed 0 bases at V and 4 bases at J, with 12 bases between. Full variable domain (rest looked up from reference TRBV9 and TRBJ2-3): DSGVTQTPKHLITATGQRVTLRCSPRSGDLSVYWYQQSLDQGLQFLIQYYNGEERAKGNILERFSAQQFPDLHSELNLSSLELGDSALYFCASSVEQGVSDTQYFGPGTRLTVL.

The chain is built from TRBV10-3 and TRBJ2-7; a possible D gene is TRBD1 (5 bases). The CDR3 totals 16 residues. The germline V gene encodes CDR1 ENHRY and CDR2 SYGVKD. V was cut by 7 bases and J by 2 bases, with 21 bases left in between. Here the CDR3 DNA reads TGTGCCATCAAAACGAACACAACAGGTTCCCCCTACGAGCAGTACTTC. Its translation is CAIKTNTTGSPYEQYF.

The CDR3 region is CASSLSVVEQFF. The CDR3 coding sequence is TGTGCCAGCAGCTTGTCTGTTGTGGAGCAGTTCTTC. J is TRBJ2-1 and V is TRBV5-6; unclear D gene. This CDR3 spans 12 amino acids. The ends were cut back, 1 base at V and 10 bases at J, with 9 bases in the middle. Looked up from germline, CDR1 is SGHDT and CDR2 is YYEEEE.

The sample holds a few counts of this clone. The V call is TRBV28, the J call TRBJ1-1; possible D gene TRBD1, 6 bases. V shed 5 bases and J shed 11 bases, with 12 bases lying between them. CDR1 is MDHEN and CDR2 is SYDVKM in the germline V gene. The CDR3 covers 11 residues. This CDR3 reads CASSLTGRAFF. The CDR3 DNA reads as TGTGCCAGCAGTCTAACAGGGCGGGCTTTCTTT. Variable domain in full (rest from reference TRBV28 and TRBJ1-1): DVKVTQSSRYLVKRTGEKVFLECVQDMDHENMFWYRQDPGLGLRLIYFSYDVKMKEKGDIPEGYSVSREKKERFSLILESASTNQTSMYLCASSLTGRAFFGQGTRLTVV.

The J gene is TRBJ2-5, the V gene TRBV11-2, with D perhaps TRBD1 (6 bases). The CDR3 runs 14 residues. V was clipped by 6 bases and J by 2 bases, with 13 bases between them. Germline CDR1 is SGHAT and CDR2 is FQNNGV. The CDR3 protein is CASRPLGTQETQYF. In nucleotides, the CDR3 is TGTGCCAGCAGACCACTCGGGACACAAGAGACCCAGTACTTC.

This chain connects TRBV19 to TRBJ2-7; 7 bases are a match to TRBD2. Germline V gene sequence: CDR1 LNHDA, CDR2 SQIVND (reference sequence). The CDR3 spans 16 residues. V trimming: 5 bases; J trimming: 2 bases; junction bases outside the gene matches: 12. The CDR3 DNA sequence: TGTGCCAGTAGTCGATCTAGCGGAAAAACTACCTACGAGCAGTACTTC. As protein: CASSRSSGKTTYEQYF.

With respect to this clone: Other DNA sequences in this specimen translate into the identical CDR3. The chain couples TRBV18 to TRBJ2-1; 11 nucleotides align to TRBD2. The CDR3 totals 15 residues. V dropped 3 bases and J dropped 2; count of bases not matched to a gene: 0. CDR1 KGHSH and CDR2 LQKENI come from the germline V gene. CDR3 protein: CASSPGLAAYNEQFF. DNA of the CDR3: TGTGCCAGCTCACCGGGACTAGCGGCCTACAATGAGCAGTTCTTC.

The chain combines TRBV24-1 with TRBJ2-5; 7 nucleotides agree with TRBD1. Germline trimming cut 1 base from V and 5 bases from J; bases unmatched to any gene: 9. The CDR3 covers 16 residues. Germline assignment: CDR1 KGHDR and CDR2 SFDVKD. DNA for the CDR3: TGTGCCACCAGTGATTTAGGGGACAGATCTGTTGAGACCCAGTACTTC. It is translated as CATSDLGDRSVETQYF.

V gene TRBV6-1 combines with J gene TRBJ2-5; 13 bases map to TRBD2. There are 17 residues in the CDR3. Germline CDR1 is MNHNS and CDR2 is SASEGT. The junction had 10 bases not matched to a gene; V was cut back by 4 bases and J by 5 bases. Written as DNA, the CDR3 is TGTGCCAGCAGTGTCCTGACTAGCGGGAGGTCCCTTGAGACCCAGTACTTC. This codes for CASSVLTSGRSLETQYF.

This clone was seen only once. The genes are TRBV28 and TRBJ2-7; 8 nucleotides line up with TRBD2. The V and J ends lost 6 bases and 4 bases, in that order; junction bases with no gene match: 8. CDR3 length equals 14 residues. CDR1 MDHEN and CDR2 SYDVKM come from the germline V gene. The chain's CDR3 is CASRESGSPYEQYF. The CDR3 region has the DNA TGTGCCAGCAGGGAAAGCGGGAGTCCGTACGAGCAGTACTTC. The variable domain in full, completed from reference TRBV28 and TRBJ2-7, reads DVKVTQSSRYLVKRTGEKVFLECVQDMDHENMFWYRQDPGLGLRLIYFSYDVKMKEKGDIPEGYSVSREKKERFSLILESASTNQTSMYLCASRESGSPYEQYFGPGTRLTVT.

This chain connects TRBV27 to TRBJ2-3, with 8 bases fitting TRBD2. The length of the CDR3 is 16 residues. Germline values: CDR1 MNHEY, CDR2 SMNVEV (reference sequence). The V gene end was trimmed by 3 bases and the J gene end by 0 bases; junction bases not matched to a gene: 5. DNA of the CDR3: TGTGCCAGCAGTTTTACTAGCGGTGCTAGCACAGATACGCAGTATTTT. Translating it yields CASSFTSGASTDTQYF.

This clone has just a few counts. V gene TRBV24-1 combines with J gene TRBJ2-2; D ambiguous. Trimming removed 4 bases from V and 2 bases from J, with 7 bases in between. CDR1 KGHDR and CDR2 SFDVKD come from the germline V gene. The CDR3 sequence is 14 residues long. The CDR3 region has the DNA TGTGCCACCAGTGACGTTGTCAACACCGGGGAGCTGTTTTTT. This sequence encodes CATSDVVNTGELFF.

V usage is TRBV29-1 and J usage is TRBJ2-5; 7 bases match TRBD1. Germline CDR1 is SQVTM and CDR2 is ANQGSEA. CDR3 size: 15 residues. V shed 7 bases and J 5 bases; nucleotides not matched to a gene: 16. CDR3 protein: CSGTRDSGVSETQYF. The CDR3, as DNA: TGCAGCGGTACCAGGGACAGTGGAGTGTCGGAGACCCAGTACTTC.

The V gene is TRBV5-4, the J gene TRBJ2-5, with 7 bases fitting TRBD2. The CDR3 is 15 residues long. CDR1 and CDR2 from the germline V gene are SGHNT and YYREEE (reference sequence). J lost 2 bases, V lost 2 bases, and 6 bases had no gene match. In DNA form, the CDR3 reads TGTGCCAGCAGCTTCCTTGAGCGGGGACAAGAGACCCAGTACTTC. Protein product: CASSFLERGQETQYF.

This chain joins TRBV11-2 and TRBJ2-3; D is perhaps TRBD1 (6 bases). The CDR3 runs to 14 residues. Germline V gene sequence: CDR1 SGHAT, CDR2 FQNNGV. V was clipped by 2 bases and J by 3 bases, with 9 bases between them. The CDR3 DNA reads as TGTGCCAGCAGCTTAAGTACAGGGACAGATACGCAGTATTTT. It is translated as CASSLSTGTDTQYF.